This T cell receptor beta chain appears in the sequencing data of a study of cytomegalovirus exposure and HLA in healthy donors. The V segment lost 3 bases and the J segment 3 bases; nucleotides outside the gene matches: 2. Germline V lookup: CDR1 LNHDA, CDR2 SQIVND (reference sequence). This CDR3 region has 15 residues. This clone was detected only a few times. Primers included in the PCR were 60 Vbeta and 13 Jbeta primers. Data came from immunoSEQ multiplex PCR; TCRdb stores just in-frame clones and leaves some out. Here the sample spans around 130,000 clones, around 84% being singletons. Source material: PBMCs. The rearrangement uses TRBV19 and TRBJ1-5; TRBD1 agrees at 10 bases. This clonotype originated in a man aged 45-65 years in good health and CMV-seronegative. The DNA of the CDR3 is TGTGCCAGTAGTATTGGGACAGGGGACAATCAGCCCCAGCATTTT. Translating gives CASSIGTGDNQPQHF.